The rows below give T cell receptor beta chains drawn from one sample of a study of identical twins. Each CDR3 protein gets one entry after TCRdb re-called the 5' RACE reads with MiXCR. Counted here are approximately 690,000 distinct CDR3 sequences, around 6.1% occurring once; the ten biggest clones make up approximately 1.6%. Source material: naive T cells sorted from blood. The receptors were sampled from a man between 18 and 29 years old in good health. Both conserved end residues are part of each CDR3. The size field is filled for only some rows; it gives once, few, many or a size class.

j_call,clone_size,v_call,cdr3_aa
TRBJ2-1,few,TRBV19,CASSRTPGTFFF
TRBJ2-7,many,TRBV29-1,CSVQSYEQYF
TRBJ1-6,few,TRBV20-1,CSARKGGYNSPLHF
TRBJ2-3,.,TRBV6-1,CASSRPGTGLLADTQYF
TRBJ2-2,many,TRBV12-3/TRBV12-4,CASSVGQDTGELFF
TRBJ2-3,many,TRBV10-2,CASNLPSTDTQYF
TRBJ2-7,many,TRBV7-8,CASSYLQGTTYEQYF
TRBJ2-7,many,TRBV10-3,CAISVSGLYEQYF
TRBJ1-1,.,TRBV18,CASSSQGGSSAFF
TRBJ2-1,many,TRBV5-1,CASSLVGRGVNNEQFF
TRBJ2-7,many,TRBV7-9,CASSKQGNHHEQYF
TRBJ1-5,few,TRBV18,CASSGASSNQPQHF
TRBJ2-5,few,TRBV7-9,CASSPGQGLWETQYF
TRBJ2-3,many,TRBV7-2,CASSRRAGRTDTQYF
TRBJ2-1,.,TRBV11-1,CASSLGRGGFNEQFF
TRBJ2-2,.,TRBV7-3,CASSLRGPGSSGELFF
TRBJ2-1,once,TRBV19,CASSNQGGQFF
TRBJ1-2,few,TRBV12-3/TRBV12-4,CASSPDVNYGYTF
TRBJ2-1,.,TRBV2,CASTGYVLAYEQFF
TRBJ1-2,.,TRBV14,CASSQAAISGGYTF
TRBJ2-1,many,TRBV27,CASSTGVNSYNEQFF
TRBJ1-2,few,TRBV9,CASSPGEFEGYTF
TRBJ2-5,.,TRBV7-6,CASSLDPGPETQYF
TRBJ2-7,.,TRBV15,CATSRDRATPSDYEQYF
TRBJ2-1,many,TRBV6-5,CASSYSSVREGYNEQFF
TRBJ1-4,many,TRBV7-2,CASSLQGAEKLFF
TRBJ2-5,few,TRBV7-9,CASSPDRVTREMAQYF
TRBJ2-5,many,TRBV9,CASSVEGARETQYF
TRBJ2-3,.,TRBV7-9,CASSPRGGTLTDTQYF
TRBJ2-1,.,TRBV4-3,CASSQFGEYNEQFF
TRBJ2-1,many,TRBV24-1,CATSDLTSGTVNNEQFF
TRBJ2-7,many,TRBV7-2,CASSSSSVHYEQYF
TRBJ2-1,few,TRBV5-5,CASSREGLAGYNEQFF
TRBJ2-5,many,TRBV10-3,CAISGLAGVGETQYF
TRBJ2-1,.,TRBV24-1,CATSDSQREIGVNEQFF
TRBJ1-5,many,TRBV12-3/TRBV12-4,CASSLRGSYQPQHF
TRBJ2-2,many,TRBV29-1,CSVGGGSGELFF
TRBJ2-7,.,TRBV27,CASRDLNSYEQYF
TRBJ2-7,many,TRBV4-2,CASSPAQLAGTYEQYF
TRBJ2-7,few,TRBV7-7,CASSTGAGVEQYF
TRBJ2-3,many,TRBV4-2,CASSQEAARGTDTQYF
TRBJ2-5,many,TRBV6-5,CASSYGGQGSGETQYF
TRBJ2-3,many,TRBV6-1,CASRGDGEWGTQYF
TRBJ1-2,many,TRBV12-3/TRBV12-4,CASSFGTGVYGYTF
TRBJ2-3,.,TRBV9,CASSPLADSSTDTQYF
TRBJ2-7,few,TRBV12-3/TRBV12-4,CASSFSGESEYEQYF
TRBJ1-1,few,TRBV6-5,CASIRQGNTEAFF
TRBJ2-1,.,TRBV20-1,CSALGRVSYNEQFF
TRBJ2-1,few,TRBV6-1,CASLGQGKYNEQFF
TRBJ2-3,few,TRBV11-2,CASSLGGTGTPGGNTQYF
TRBJ2-1,many,TRBV12-3/TRBV12-4,CASSLRINNEQFF
TRBJ2-1,.,TRBV24-1,CATSDFALAGENEQFF
TRBJ2-1,many,TRBV27,CASKLAGGFTYNEQFF
TRBJ2-3,few,TRBV2,CASSEQGLFGTDTQYF
TRBJ2-1,many,TRBV29-1,CSVLGGDVGNEQFF
TRBJ1-6,many,TRBV15,CATTIGGDSPLHF
TRBJ1-5,few,TRBV6-1,CASSEVTPAQPQHF
TRBJ2-7,many,TRBV20-1,CSASKGIHEQYF
TRBJ1-1,many,TRBV28,CASLTSVEAFF
TRBJ2-4,many,TRBV12-3/TRBV12-4,CASSSYSRAKNIQYF